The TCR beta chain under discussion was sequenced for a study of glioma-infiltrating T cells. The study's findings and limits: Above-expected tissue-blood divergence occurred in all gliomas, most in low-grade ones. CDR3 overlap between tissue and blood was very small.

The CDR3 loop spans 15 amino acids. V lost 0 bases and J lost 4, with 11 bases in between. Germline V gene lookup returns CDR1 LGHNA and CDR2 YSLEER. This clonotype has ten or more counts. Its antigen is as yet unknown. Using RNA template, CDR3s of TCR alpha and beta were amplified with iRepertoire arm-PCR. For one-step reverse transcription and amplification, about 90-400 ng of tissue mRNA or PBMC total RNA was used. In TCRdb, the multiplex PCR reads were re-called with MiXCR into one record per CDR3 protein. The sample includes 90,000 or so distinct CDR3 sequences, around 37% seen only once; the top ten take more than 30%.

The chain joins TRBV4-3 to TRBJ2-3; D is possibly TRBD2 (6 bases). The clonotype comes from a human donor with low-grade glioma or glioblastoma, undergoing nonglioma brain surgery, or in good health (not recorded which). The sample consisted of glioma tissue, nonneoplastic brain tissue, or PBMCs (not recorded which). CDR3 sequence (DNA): TGCGCCAGCAGCCAAGATTGGCGACTAGCAGATACGCAGTATTTT. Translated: CASSQDWRLADTQYF.